This T cell receptor beta chain is drawn from a study of T cells expressing NK-cell markers. In the study overall: One of eight sequenced donors was HCMV-seronegative; the other seven were seropositive. Overall study findings and caveats: Expanded clones of NKG2C+ T cells had an unclear HCMV specificity. Dominant NKG2C+ clonotypes made up roughly 1.0-7.0% of CD8+ T cells in several donors. In a handful of donors, dominant clonotypes made up about 25-65% of CD3+CD56-NKG2C+ cells.

TCRdb reprocessed the 5' RACE reads and keeps a single row for each CDR3 protein, giving no DNA. This sample's clone table lists about 540,000 distinct CDR3 sequences. On this clonotype itself: What it binds is unknown.

The CDR3 length is 15 residues. The germline gives CDR1 MDHEN, CDR2 SYDVKM. The chain is built from TRBV28 and TRBJ2-7. The TCR originated in a man aged 18 to 29 in good health. What was sequenced was blood T cells: a sorted CD56 or NKG2C T cell subset, CD4+ or CD8+ T cells, or bulk PBMC T cells (not recorded which). CDR3 in amino acids: CASSLLINRAYEQYF.